The clone carrying this T cell receptor (beta chain) was counted ten times or more. This record comes from a study of neurological immune-mediated disorders. The CDR3 totals 17 residues. Germline-derived CDR1 and CDR2 are DFQATT and SNEGSKA (reference sequence). V gave up 5 bases and J gave up 6 bases; unmatched junction bases: 12. A single record per CDR3 protein comes from TCRdb applying MiXCR to the 5' RACE reads. The profile covers tens of thousands of distinct CDR3 sequences, with 3% to 4% appearing a single time and about 2% taken by the ten largest. The source material was PBMCs. This receptor was obtained from a woman between 45 and 60 years old with multiple sclerosis. The chain recombines TRBV20-1 with TRBJ2-1; 14 positions match TRBD2. The CDR3 loop is CSAPRLAGGSRLNEQFF. The CDR3 DNA sequence: TGCAGTGCTCCAAGACTAGCGGGAGGGTCAAGACTCAATGAGCAGTTCTTC.